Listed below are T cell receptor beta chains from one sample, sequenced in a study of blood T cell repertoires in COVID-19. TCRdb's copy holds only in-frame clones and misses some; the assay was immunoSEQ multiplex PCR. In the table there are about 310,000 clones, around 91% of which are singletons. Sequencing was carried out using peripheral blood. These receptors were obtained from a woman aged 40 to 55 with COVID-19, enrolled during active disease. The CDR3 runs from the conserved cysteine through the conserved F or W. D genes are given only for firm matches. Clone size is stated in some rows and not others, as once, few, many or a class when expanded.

CDR3: CASSLPERNEQFF
DNA: TGTGCCAGCAGCTTACCAGAGAGGAATGAGCAGTTCTTC
length: 13
D: -
size: -
V: TRBV5-4
J: TRBJ2-1

CDR3: CASDEGGVYNEQFF
DNA: TGTGCCAGCGATGAGGGCGGGGTTTACAATGAGCAGTTCTTC
length: 14
D: -
size: -
V: TRBV19
J: TRBJ2-1

CDR3: CASTPWEGRDTEAFF
DNA: TGTGCCAGCACCCCATGGGAGGGCCGGGACACTGAAGCTTTCTTT
length: 15
D: -
size: once
V: TRBV6-2/TRBV6-3
J: TRBJ1-1

CDR3: CASSLGTGRVTEAFF
DNA: TGTGCCAGCAGTTTGGGGACTGGCCGGGTCACTGAAGCTTTCTTT
length: 15
D: -
size: -
V: TRBV27
J: TRBJ1-1

CDR3: CASSSYVGTSGIYNEQFF
DNA: TGTGCCAGCAGCTCCTACGTGGGGACTAGCGGGATCTACAATGAGCAGTTCTTC
length: 18
D: TRBD2
size: -
V: TRBV7-3
J: TRBJ2-1

CDR3: CASSLARAGGLSTDTQYF
DNA: TGTGCCAGCAGCTTAGCGCGCGCGGGAGGCCTTAGCACAGATACGCAGTATTTT
length: 18
D: TRBD2
size: few
V: TRBV7-9
J: TRBJ2-3

CDR3: CASSPGDTRNTEAFF
DNA: TGTGCCAGCTCACCGGGGGACACTCGGAACACTGAAGCTTTCTTT
length: 15
D: -
size: -
V: TRBV18
J: TRBJ1-1

CDR3: CASSDLSEAGAEQYF
DNA: TGCGCCAGCAGTGATTTATCTGAGGCGGGAGCCGAGCAGTACTTC
length: 15
D: TRBD2
size: once
V: TRBV10-1
J: TRBJ2-7

CDR3: CASSGLSGRVTYNEQFF
DNA: TGTGCCAGCAGCGGGCTTAGCGGGAGGGTTACCTACAATGAGCAGTTCTTC
length: 17
D: TRBD2
size: -
V: TRBV9
J: TRBJ2-1

CDR3: CASSPGLAGGTDTQYF
DNA: TGCGCCAGCAGCCCTGGACTAGCGGGGGGAACAGATACGCAGTATTTT
length: 16
D: TRBD2
size: -
V: TRBV5-1
J: TRBJ2-3

CDR3: CASSDRVGEQYF
DNA: TGTGCCAGCAGCGACAGGGTGGGCGAGCAGTACTTC
length: 12
D: TRBD1
size: few
V: TRBV6-6
J: TRBJ2-7

CDR3: CASSYALPTNEKLFF
DNA: TGTGCCAGCAGTTACGCGCTACCAACTAATGAAAAACTGTTTTTT
length: 15
D: -
size: -
V: TRBV28
J: TRBJ1-4

CDR3: CASSDSAGERVGTDTQYF
DNA: TGTGCCAGCAGTGACTCGGCGGGAGAACGGGTCGGCACAGATACGCAGTATTTT
length: 18
D: TRBD2
size: -
V: TRBV6-4
J: TRBJ2-3

CDR3: CASSYSSGNTIYF
DNA: TGTGCCAGCAGTTACTCGAGCGGAAACACCATATATTTT
length: 13
D: -
size: -
V: TRBV6-5
J: TRBJ1-3

CDR3: CASSLAASGGGSYNEQFF
DNA: TGCGCCAGCAGCTTGGCGGCTAGCGGGGGGGGCTCCTACAATGAGCAGTTCTTC
length: 18
D: TRBD2
size: -
V: TRBV5-1
J: TRBJ2-1

CDR3: CASSNRDRGPFYF
DNA: TGCGCCAGCAGCAACCGGGACAGGGGGCCTTTTTACTTT
length: 13
D: TRBD1
size: -
V: TRBV5-1
J: TRBJ1-1

CDR3: CASSQAEQAYEQYF
DNA: TGTGCCAGCAGCCAAGCGGAACAGGCCTACGAGCAGTACTTC
length: 14
D: -
size: once
V: TRBV4-2
J: TRBJ2-7

CDR3: CASSYWSGQGSDQPQHF
DNA: TGTGCCAGCAGTTACTGGTCTGGGCAGGGATCTGATCAGCCCCAGCATTTT
length: 17
D: -
size: few
V: TRBV6-2/TRBV6-3
J: TRBJ1-5